Given below is one T cell receptor (beta chain) in context. This entry belongs to a study of control samples from healthy donors and cancer patients. Method: immunoSEQ multiplex PCR; TCRdb's copy keeps in-frame clones and lacks some. This sample has about 130,000 clones, with roughly 87% found just once. This CDR3 region has 16 residues. Germline V gene sequence: CDR1 MNHEY, CDR2 SMNVEV (reference sequence). The germline V and J ends were trimmed by 3 bases and 0 bases, with 9 bases remaining between them. Sequencing input: blood. The chain carries TRBV27 and TRBJ1-6; D gene ambiguous. The clonotype originates from a young man in good health. CDR3 loop: CASSFKASSYNSPLHF. The CDR3 DNA sequence: TGTGCCAGCAGTTTTAAGGCGAGCTCCTATAATTCACCCCTCCACTTT.